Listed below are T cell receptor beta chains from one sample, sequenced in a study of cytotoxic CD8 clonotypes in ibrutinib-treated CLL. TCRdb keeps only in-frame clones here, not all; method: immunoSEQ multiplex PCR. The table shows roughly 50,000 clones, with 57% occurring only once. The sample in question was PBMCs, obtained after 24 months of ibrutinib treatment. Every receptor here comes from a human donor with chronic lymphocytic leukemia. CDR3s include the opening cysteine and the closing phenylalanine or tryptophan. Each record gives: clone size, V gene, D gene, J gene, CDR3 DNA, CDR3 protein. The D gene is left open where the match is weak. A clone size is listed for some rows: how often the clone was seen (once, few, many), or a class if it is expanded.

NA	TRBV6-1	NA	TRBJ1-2	TGTGCCAGCACCCCCGGCCCGGGGCGAGGAAATGGCTACACCTTC	CASTPGPGRGNGYTF
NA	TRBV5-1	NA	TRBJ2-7	TGCGCCAGCAGCTTGAGTGGATTGAACGAGCAGTACTTC	CASSLSGLNEQYF
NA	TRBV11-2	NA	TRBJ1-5	TGTGCCAGCAGCTTGTCGCCAGGGCCTAATCAGCCCCAGCATTTT	CASSLSPGPNQPQHF
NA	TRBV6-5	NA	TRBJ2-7	TGTGCCAGCAACGTGCCCAAAGGGTTGCAGTACTTC	CASNVPKGLQYF
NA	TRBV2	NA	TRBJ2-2	TGTGCCAGCAGTGAACTGAGCCCCAACACCGGGGAGCTGTTTTTT	CASSELSPNTGELFF
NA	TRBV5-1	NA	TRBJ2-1	TGCGCCAGCAGACCGGACGGGAGCTCCTACAATGAGCAGTTCTTC	CASRPDGSSYNEQFF
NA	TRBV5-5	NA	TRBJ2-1	TGTGCCAGCAGCCGGTTGGGGACTTCCAATGAGCAGTTCTTC	CASSRLGTSNEQFF
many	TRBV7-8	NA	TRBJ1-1	TGTGCCAGCAGGCGGATGAACACTGAAGCTTTCTTT	CASRRMNTEAFF
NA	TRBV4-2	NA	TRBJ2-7	TGTGCCAGCAGCTTGGAGGGGGTCCGCTCCTACGAGCAGTACTTC	CASSLEGVRSYEQYF
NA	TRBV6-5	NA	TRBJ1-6	TGTGCCAGCAGTCCACAGGTTATTAATTCACCCCTCCACTTT	CASSPQVINSPLHF
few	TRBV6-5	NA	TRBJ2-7	TGTGCCAGCTCTATAGGATGGGCCGAGCAGTACTTC	CASSIGWAEQYF
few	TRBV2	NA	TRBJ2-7	TGTGCCAGCACTCGAGGCGGCAGCCCCTACGAGCAGTACTTC	CASTRGGSPYEQYF
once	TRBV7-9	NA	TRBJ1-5	TGTGCCAGCAGCCGCGGGGGGCCACGGCCCCAGCATTTT	CASSRGGPRPQHF
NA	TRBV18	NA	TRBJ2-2	TGTGCCAGCTCACCGGGGCGAACGAACACCGGGGAGCTGTTTTTT	CASSPGRTNTGELFF
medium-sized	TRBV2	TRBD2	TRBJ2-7	TGTGCCAGCAGCTCCGGGACTAGCGGGGGCGAGCAGTACTTC	CASSSGTSGGEQYF
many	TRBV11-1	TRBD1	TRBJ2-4	TGTGCCAGCAGCTTAGCTCGGACAGGGGGCAACATTCAGTACTTC	CASSLARTGGNIQYF
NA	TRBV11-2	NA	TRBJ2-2	TGTGCCAGCAGCTTAGGCCGGACCCCAAGACGGACCGGGGAGCTGTTTTTT	CASSLGRTPRRTGELFF
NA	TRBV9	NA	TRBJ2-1	TGTGCCAGCAGCGTAGTCGACAGGACGAATGAGCAGTTCTTC	CASSVVDRTNEQFF
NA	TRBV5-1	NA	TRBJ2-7	TGCGCCAGCAGTTCCACAGGAGGAGGCTACGAGCAGTACTTC	CASSSTGGGYEQYF
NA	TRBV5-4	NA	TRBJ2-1	TGTGCCAGCAGCCCCCGGACTGGTGGTGAGCAGTTCTTC	CASSPRTGGEQFF
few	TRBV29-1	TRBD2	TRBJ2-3	TGCAGCGGGGGGGGACGGGCAGATACGCAGTATTTT	CSGGGRADTQYF
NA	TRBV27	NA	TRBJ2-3	TGTGCCAGCAGTTTCGTAGCGGCCACAGATACGCAGTATTTT	CASSFVAATDTQYF
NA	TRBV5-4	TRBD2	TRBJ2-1	TGTGCCAGCAGCCTGAAACTAGCGGGGGACAATGAGCAGTTCTTC	CASSLKLAGDNEQFF
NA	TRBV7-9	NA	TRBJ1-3	TGTGCCGATGAAAGCTCTGGAAACACCATATATTTT	CADESSGNTIYF
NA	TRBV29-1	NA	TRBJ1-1	TGCAGCGCCCAGTCGCCGAACACTGAAGCTTTCTTT	CSAQSPNTEAFF
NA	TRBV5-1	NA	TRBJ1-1	TGCGCCAGCAGCTTCATTCAGAGCCCGGGAGCTGAAGCTTTCTTT	CASSFIQSPGAEAFF
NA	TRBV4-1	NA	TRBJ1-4	TGCGCCAGCAGCCAAGATCGAGTCTTGGGGGGTGAAAAACTGTTTTTT	CASSQDRVLGGEKLFF
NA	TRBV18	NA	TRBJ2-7	TGTGCCAGCTCGTCCGGGACGGCCTCCTACGAGCAGTACTTC	CASSSGTASYEQYF
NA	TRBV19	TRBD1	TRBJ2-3	TGTGCCAGTAGTATAGACCTCTACAGGGGTGCGACAGATACGCAGTATTTT	CASSIDLYRGATDTQYF
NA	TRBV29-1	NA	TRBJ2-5	TGCAGCGTTGAGGGCCCCCCACGAGGAGAGACCCAGTACTTC	CSVEGPPRGETQYF
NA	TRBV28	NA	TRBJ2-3	TGTGCCAGCAGACGTGACAGAGACACAGATACGCAGTATTTT	CASRRDRDTDTQYF
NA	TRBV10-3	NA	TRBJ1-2	TGTGCCATCAGTATTTCAGGGGTCCCGGATGGCTACACCTTC	CAISISGVPDGYTF
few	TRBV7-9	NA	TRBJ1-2	TGTGCCAGCAGCCCTAAGACTCGAGCTAACTATGGCTACACCTTC	CASSPKTRANYGYTF
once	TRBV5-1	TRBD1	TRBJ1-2	TGCGCCAGCAGCTTGGAGGGGGACAGGGATGGCTACACCTTC	CASSLEGDRDGYTF
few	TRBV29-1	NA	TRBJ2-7	TGCAGCGTTGTGTCAGGGTCCTACGAGCAGTACTTC	CSVVSGSYEQYF
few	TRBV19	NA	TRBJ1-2	TGTGCCAGTAGTATTAACCCACTACCCTACTATGGCTACACCTTC	CASSINPLPYYGYTF
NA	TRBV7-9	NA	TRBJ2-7	TGTGCCAGCAGCTTGACAGACTACGAGCAGTACTTC	CASSLTDYEQYF
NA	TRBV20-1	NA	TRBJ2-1	TGCAGTGCTACAGGGGACTATGAGCAGTTCTTC	CSATGDYEQFF
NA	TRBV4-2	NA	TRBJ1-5	TGTGCCAGCAGCCAAGATATGGGGAGCCAGCCCCAGCATTTT	CASSQDMGSQPQHF
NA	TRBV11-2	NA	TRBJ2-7	TGTGCCTCCAAACTAGGCGTCGCCGGTGGCGAGCAGTACTTC	CASKLGVAGGEQYF
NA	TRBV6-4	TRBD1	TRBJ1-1	TGTGCCAGCAAGAGGCCGGGACAGCCAAGCGGGAACACTGAAGCTTTCTTT	CASKRPGQPSGNTEAFF
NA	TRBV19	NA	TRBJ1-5	TGTGCCAGTACCCGGGGGGGCACTAGCAATCAGCCCCAGCATTTT	CASTRGGTSNQPQHF
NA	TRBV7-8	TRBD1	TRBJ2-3	TGTGCCAGCAGCTTGCTCCGGGACAGGGCTGCTTTT	CASSLLRDRAAF
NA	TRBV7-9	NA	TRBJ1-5	TGTGCCAGCGATGACGGGGATGGTCAGCCCCAGCATTTT	CASDDGDGQPQHF
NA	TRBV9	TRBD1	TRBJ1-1	TGTGCCAGCAGCAGGGACAGCACTGAAGCTTTCTTT	CASSRDSTEAFF
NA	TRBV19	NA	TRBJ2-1	TGTGCCAGTAGTTTGTACAATGAGCAGTTCTTC	CASSLYNEQFF
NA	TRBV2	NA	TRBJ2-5	TGTGCCAGCAATCCTAGGCGAGCCCAAGAGACCCAGTACTTC	CASNPRRAQETQYF
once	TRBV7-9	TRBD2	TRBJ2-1	TGTGCCAGCAGCTTAGTGCGGGCTAGCGGGGAGAAATACAATGAGCAGTTCTTC	CASSLVRASGEKYNEQFF
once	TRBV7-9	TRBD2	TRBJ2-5	TGTGCCAGCAGCTTAGGTAGCGGGGGCCCCCCGACCCAGTACTTC	CASSLGSGGPPTQYF
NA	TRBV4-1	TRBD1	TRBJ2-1	TGCGCCAGCAGCGATAGGCTGGGACAGGGTCTGTTCTTC	CASSDRLGQGLFF
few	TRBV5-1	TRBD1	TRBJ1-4	TGCGCCAGCAGCGGATCCGGGACAGGGACCAAACTGTTTTTT	CASSGSGTGTKLFF
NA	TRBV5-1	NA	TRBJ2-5	TGCGCCAGCAGCTTGGGGCAAGGGGCCGCCCAAGAGACCCAGTACTTC	CASSLGQGAAQETQYF